The 5 T cell receptor beta chains below were found in one sample sequenced in a study of blood T cell repertoires in COVID-19 (dated by TCRdb to about 2020). The library was generated by the immunoSEQ multiplex PCR assay. This immuneACCESS table, as held by TCRdb, lists in-frame sequences with V and J called but not all clones. Of the missing ones, under half trace to an unresolved V gene in checked studies; the others have no known cause. A total of just under 45,000 clones appear in this sample, around 80% of them only once. The top ten hold roughly 42% of the sample. The sequenced material came from peripheral blood. These receptors all stem from a human donor in a cohort sampled during active COVID-19.

The chain combines TRBV5-1 with TRBJ1-4, with 7 bases matching TRBD1. The germline CDR1 and CDR2 sequences are SGHRS and YFSETQ. The junction had 4 bases not matched to a gene; V was cut back by 2 bases and J by 6 bases. This CDR3 has 14 residues. CDR3 loop: CASSLDTGDEKLFF. DNA of the CDR3: TGCGCCAGCAGCTTAGATACAGGGGATGAAAAACTGTTTTTT. The whole variable domain, remainder taken from reference TRBV5-1 and TRBJ1-4, is KAGVTQTPRYLIKTRGQQVTLSCSPISGHRSVSWYQQTPGQGLQFLFEYFSETQRNKGNFPGRFSGRQFSNSRSEMNVSTLELGDSALYLCASSLDTGDEKLFFGSGTQLSVL.

The gene calls are TRBV7-2 and TRBJ2-3, with a possible D match to TRBD2 (6 bases). The V gene's germline CDR1 is SGHTA and CDR2 FQGNSA. The CDR3 extends over 16 amino acids. V was trimmed by 5 bases and J by 1 base, leaving 16 bases between them. DNA of the CDR3: TGTGCCAGCAGCCCCCCCTCGGCGGGGCGCACAGATACGCAGTATTTT. It yields the protein CASSPPSAGRTDTQYF.

The rearrangement uses TRBV7-9 and TRBJ1-1; D call uncertain. Trimming removed 4 bases at V and 0 bases at J, with 9 bases between. This CDR3 spans 14 amino acids. CDR1 is SEHNR, CDR2 FQNEAQ, per germline (reference sequence). CDR3 DNA sequence: TGTGCCAGCAGCTCCTTAGAAATGAACACTGAAGCTTTCTTT. Translating it yields CASSSLEMNTEAFF.

V is TRBV27 and J is TRBJ2-3, with D possibly matching TRBD1 (5 bases). V was trimmed by 0 bases and J by 3 bases, leaving 13 bases between them. Germline assignment: CDR1 MNHEY and CDR2 SMNVEV (reference sequence). The CDR3 sequence is 16 residues long. The CDR3 loop reads CASSLSVGVGTDTQYF. In DNA form, the CDR3 reads TGTGCCAGCAGTTTATCCGTAGGGGTTGGGACAGATACGCAGTATTTT.

V gene TRBV6-6 combines with J gene TRBJ2-3; D possibly corresponds to TRBD1 (6 bases). The ends were cut back, 6 bases at V and 0 bases at J, with 13 bases in the middle. Per germline, CDR1 MNHNY and CDR2 SVGAGI (reference sequence). CDR3 size: 15 residues. CDR3: CASRGAETSTDTQYF. The CDR3 DNA follows: TGTGCCAGCAGGGGGGCGGAAACTAGCACAGATACGCAGTATTTT.